The 10 T cell receptor beta chains given below trace back to one sample, sequenced in a study of blood T cell repertoires in COVID-19. Using immunoSEQ multiplex PCR, the repertoire was profiled, and TCRdb retains in-frame clones only, with some absent. The sample shows a few hundred thousand clones, more than 70% of them seen only once. Sequenced: peripheral blood. The receptors come from a woman of 80 years or more with acute or convalescent COVID-19.

This chain links TRBV7-2 with TRBJ1-6; the match to TRBD1 covers 7 bases. V lost 4 bases to trimming and J lost 5 bases; unmatched junction nucleotides: 5. CDR1 and CDR2 from the germline V gene are SGHTA and FQGNSA. The CDR3 consists of 15 residues. The CDR3 loop is CASSSSGQHNSPLHF. In DNA form, the CDR3 reads TGTGCCAGCAGCTCGTCGGGACAGCATAATTCACCCCTCCACTTT. The full variable domain, in which reference TRBV7-2 and TRBJ1-6 provide the parts outside the CDR3, is GAGVSQSPSNKVTEKGKDVELRCDPISGHTALYWYRQSLGQGLEFLIYFQGNSAPDKSGLPSDRFSAERTGGSVSTLTIQRTQQEDSAVYLCASSSSGQHNSPLHFGNGTRLTVT.

The chain joins TRBV9 to TRBJ2-3; D is unresolved. V lost 0 bases and J lost 4, with 12 bases in between. In germline, CDR1 is SGDLS, CDR2 YYNGEE. There are 15 residues in the CDR3. The CDR3 protein is CASSVGGKPADTQYF. For the CDR3, the DNA is TGTGCCAGCAGCGTAGGAGGCAAGCCAGCAGATACGCAGTATTTT. Drawing the rest from reference TRBV9 and TRBJ2-3, the complete variable domain is DSGVTQTPKHLITATGQRVTLRCSPRSGDLSVYWYQQSLDQGLQFLIQYYNGEERAKGNILERFSAQQFPDLHSELNLSSLELGDSALYFCASSVGGKPADTQYFGPGTRLTVL.

The J gene is TRBJ2-7, the V gene TRBV12-3 or TRBV12-4; maybe TRBD1 (6 bases). CDR3 length: 12 amino acids. The V and J ends lost 5 bases and 6 bases respectively, with 11 bases between them. The CDR3 nucleotides read TGTGCCAGCAGTCTCTCAGGGGTCGAGCAGTACTTC. Translated: CASSLSGVEQYF.

V is TRBV21-1 and J is TRBJ1-6. TRBV21-1 is a listed pseudogene. CDR3 length: 14 residues. The CDR3 spells CASSPRDCNSPLHF. CDR3 in DNA: TGTGCCAGCAGCCCTAGGGACTGCAATTCACCCCTCCACTTT.

The V call is TRBV12-3 or TRBV12-4, the J call TRBJ1-2; D remains ambiguous. The CDR3 runs 13 residues. Trimming stripped 6 bases from V and 1 base from J, with 9 bases between. As DNA, the CDR3 is TGTGCCAGCAGGGCCACCCTTAACTATGGCTACACCTTC. Amino acids: CASRATLNYGYTF.

The gene calls are TRBV6-5 and TRBJ1-1; D is possibly TRBD1 (5 bases). V was clipped by 6 bases and J by 4 bases, with 18 bases between them. CDR3 length: 15 amino acids. Germline V gene lookup returns CDR1 MNHEY and CDR2 SVGAGI. In DNA form, the CDR3 reads TGTGCCAGCAGAGACAGCCTTAGAATCGTCACTGAAGCTTTCTTT. This encodes CASRDSLRIVTEAFF.

The rearrangement links TRBV2 to TRBJ1-6; D perhaps matches TRBD1 (6 bases). There are 14 residues in the CDR3. Looked up from germline, CDR1 is SNHLY and CDR2 is FYNNEI. Between the trimmed V and J ends, which lost 6 bases and 7 bases, there was a span of 13 bases. This CDR3 is CASSGGLRNSPLHF. The CDR3 nucleotides are TGTGCCAGCAGCGGGGGGCTCCGGAATTCACCCCTCCACTTT.

V gene TRBV3-1 (or the pseudogene TRBV3-2) combines with J gene TRBJ1-2; TRBD1 might be the D (6 bases). CDR1 and CDR2 from the germline V gene are LGHDT and YNNKEL (reference sequence). Between the trimmed V and J ends, which lost 3 bases and 3 bases, there was a span of 14 bases. The CDR3 runs 15 residues. The CDR3 DNA sequence: TGTGCCAGCAGCCACCCCGGACAGTGGGACTATGGCTACACCTTC. This gives the protein CASSHPGQWDYGYTF.

The rearrangement uses TRBV18 and TRBJ2-7; tentatively, D is TRBD2 (5 bases). The CDR3 contains 15 residues. Trimming pared 5 bases from V and 7 bases from J, leaving 21 bases between. The V gene's germline CDR1 is KGHSH and CDR2 LQKENI. Here the CDR3 DNA reads TGTGCCAGCTCAGCTTCAAACGGACTCAAAAGGGAGCAGTACTTC. Protein sequence: CASSASNGLKREQYF.

This chain links TRBV7-6 with TRBJ1-4, with TRBD1 matching over 7 bases. CDR3 length: 15 residues. Germline-derived CDR1 and CDR2 are SGHVS and FNYEAQ. The ends lost 5 bases at V and 3 bases at J; junction bases unmatched: 6. CDR3 residues: CASSPNRGPNEKLFF. The CDR3 DNA follows: TGTGCCAGCAGCCCCAACAGGGGACCTAATGAAAAACTGTTTTTT.